Following are 14 T cell receptor beta chains from one sample sequenced in a study of cytomegalovirus exposure and HLA in healthy donors. The PCR made use of 60 Vbeta and 13 Jbeta primers. The method was immunoSEQ multiplex PCR; TCRdb's version includes in-frame clones alone and lacks a portion of them. The repertoire holds fewer than 100,000 clones, with more than 75% as singletons. Sequenced sample: PBMCs. These receptors came from a woman aged 55-70 years in good health and CMV-seronegative.

This chain joins TRBV6-1 and TRBJ2-7, with 8 bases that match TRBD1. V trimming: 4 bases; J trimming: 5 bases; junction bases outside the gene matches: 10. CDR1 and CDR2 (germline): MNHNS, SASEGT. The CDR3 loop spans 15 amino acids. CDR3 loop: CASSAGQGRDNEQYF. The CDR3 region has the DNA TGTGCCAGCAGTGCCGGACAGGGAAGGGACAACGAGCAGTACTTC.

The chain carries TRBV4-3 and TRBJ2-1; TRBD2 aligns across 14 bases. Germline CDR1 and CDR2: LGHNA and YSLEER. The V gene end was trimmed by 3 bases and the J gene end by 7 bases; junction bases not matched to a gene: 5. The CDR3 length is 16 residues. The CDR3 region is CASSHRTSGRRNEQFF. CDR3 DNA: TGCGCCAGCAGCCATAGGACTAGCGGGAGGAGAAATGAGCAGTTCTTC.

V is TRBV7-8 and J is TRBJ1-5; a weak D match, TRBD1 (5 bases). The V gene's germline CDR1 is SGHVS and CDR2 FQNEAQ. The CDR3 is made up of 15 amino acids. Trimming pared 4 bases from V and 0 bases from J, leaving 10 bases between. The CDR3 reads CASSSQGYSNQPQHF. The CDR3 bases are TGTGCCAGCAGCTCCCAGGGTTATAGCAATCAGCCCCAGCATTTT.

The chain uses TRBV7-9 and TRBJ2-5; D might be TRBD2 (5 bases). Germline V gives CDR1 SEHNR, CDR2 FQNEAQ (reference sequence). Between the trimmed V and J ends, which lost 5 bases and 4 bases, there was a span of 11 bases. CDR3 length: 13 residues. CDR3 sequence reads: CASSPGGGETQYF. The CDR3, as DNA: TGTGCCAGCAGCCCAGGAGGCGGAGAGACCCAGTACTTC.

V and J are TRBV7-2 and TRBJ2-2, with 8 nucleotides matching TRBD1. CDR1 is SGHTA and CDR2 is FQGNSA in the germline V gene. J was trimmed by 5 bases and V by 2 bases; bases with no gene match: 7. The CDR3 spans 16 residues. The CDR3 DNA reads as TGTGCCAGCAGCTTACGTAGACAGGGGAGAACCGGGGAGCTGTTTTTT. It translates to CASSLRRQGRTGELFF. The variable domain in full, with the rest retrieved from reference TRBV7-2 and TRBJ2-2, is GAGVSQSPSNKVTEKGKDVELRCDPISGHTALYWYRQSLGQGLEFLIYFQGNSAPDKSGLPSDRFSAERTGGSVSTLTIQRTQQEDSAVYLCASSLRRQGRTGELFFGEGSRLTVL.

V and J are TRBV7-6 and TRBJ2-1, with TRBD2 as a possible D gene (5 bases). This CDR3 contains 12 residues. The germline gives CDR1 SGHVS, CDR2 FNYEAQ. V was pared by 5 bases and J by 9 bases, with 11 bases between. The CDR3 DNA reads TGTGCCAGCAGCCCCGGTCGGGGTGAGCAGTTCTTC. This encodes CASSPGRGEQFF.

V is TRBV30 and J is TRBJ1-1; no definite D call. Germline V gene lookup returns CDR1 GTSNPN and CDR2 SVGIG (reference sequence). This CDR3 contains 13 residues. V shed 2 bases and J shed 4 bases, with 11 bases lying between them. The CDR3 loop is CAWSLLPSTEAFF. The CDR3 DNA is TGTGCCTGGAGTCTCTTACCTAGCACTGAAGCTTTCTTT.

The chain links TRBV27 to TRBJ2-1; 7 bases are shared with TRBD1. Germline trimming cut 5 bases from V and 0 bases from J; bases unmatched to any gene: 10. The CDR3 runs to 17 residues. Germline values: CDR1 MNHEY, CDR2 SMNVEV (reference sequence). This CDR3 reads CASSPRQGYPSYNEQFF. The CDR3 DNA reads TGTGCCAGCAGTCCCCGACAGGGCTACCCCTCCTACAATGAGCAGTTCTTC.

The chain joins TRBV5-1 to TRBJ2-7, with 9 nucleotides matching TRBD2. CDR3 length: 14 residues. CDR1 SGHRS and CDR2 YFSETQ come from the germline V gene. The V segment lost 3 bases and the J segment 1 base; nucleotides outside the gene matches: 2. The CDR3 DNA reads TGCGCCAGCAGCTCAAGCGGGGGGTCCTACGAGCAGTACTTC. This encodes CASSSSGGSYEQYF.

The rearrangement uses TRBV7-9 and TRBJ1-2; no clear D. Germline lookup yields CDR1 SEHNR and CDR2 FQNEAQ (reference sequence). The CDR3 is 12 residues long. Trimming stripped 11 bases from V and 8 bases from J, with 18 bases between. The CDR3 DNA follows: TGTGCCGGCTTGAAGAACGGAGGGGGCTACACCTTC. This codes for CAGLKNGGGYTF.

This clone was detected only a few times. This chain links TRBV29-1 with TRBJ1-1; D might be TRBD1 (5 bases). This CDR3 spans 12 amino acids. CDR1 SQVTM and CDR2 ANQGSEA come from the germline V gene. The V end was cut by 6 bases, the J end by 5 bases, with 13 bases between. As DNA, the CDR3 is TGCAGCGTCCACCCGGGGGGTACTGAAGCTTTCTTT. It codes for CSVHPGGTEAFF. The entire variable domain, with the rest obtained from reference TRBV29-1 and TRBJ1-1, is as follows: SAVISQKPSRDICQRGTSLTIQCQVDSQVTMMFWYRQQPGQSLTLIATANQGSEATYESGFVIDKFPISRPNLTFSTLTVSNMSPEDSSIYLCSVHPGGTEAFFGQGTRLTVV.

V usage is TRBV6-6 and J usage is TRBJ1-2; 7 bases agree with TRBD1. Germline loops: CDR1 MNHNY, CDR2 SVGAGI (reference sequence). The V segment lost 11 bases and the J segment 6 bases; nucleotides outside the gene matches: 12. The CDR3 has 13 amino acids. As DNA, the CDR3 is TGTGCCGGATCCGGACAGGATAGTGATGGCTACACCTTC. It specifies CAGSGQDSDGYTF.

The sample holds a few counts of this clone. This chain connects TRBV7-9 to TRBJ1-2; perhaps TRBD1 as D (6 bases). With 5 bases removed from V and 2 bases from J, the gap between germline ends came to 9 bases. The V gene's germline CDR1 is SEHNR and CDR2 FQNEAQ (reference sequence). There are 13 residues in the CDR3. CDR3 protein: CASSMDRNYGYTF. The CDR3 nucleotides are TGTGCCAGCAGCATGGACAGAAACTATGGCTACACCTTC.

J is TRBJ2-1 and V is TRBV11-2; possibly TRBD2 for D (5 bases). The V end was cut by 5 bases, the J end by 1 base, with 24 bases between. CDR3 length: 19 residues. The germline gives CDR1 SGHAT, CDR2 FQNNGV. CDR3 loop: CASSTWAGPTSGSYNEQFF. CDR3 in DNA: TGTGCCAGCAGCACCTGGGCAGGTCCCACCTCGGGATCCTACAATGAGCAGTTCTTC.